Listed here are 19 T cell receptor beta chains from one sample, sequenced in a study of technical replicates of blood from a handful of donors. Here immunoSEQ multiplex PCR was the method, and the copy in TCRdb shows in-frame clones only, minus some. Among nearly 80,000 clones listed, around nine tenths were seen once. Sample: T cells isolated from PBMCs. The receptors stem from a human donor in good health.

The rearrangement links TRBV27 to TRBJ2-7, with 7 bases aligning to TRBD1. Germline V gene sequence: CDR1 MNHEY, CDR2 SMNVEV (reference sequence). The CDR3 contains 15 residues. With 4 bases clipped from V and 6 bases from J, the junction kept 12 bases outside the gene matches. In DNA form, the CDR3 reads TGTGCCAGCAGTTCAGACAGGGAACTAAGGGGCGAGCAGTACTTC. Protein: CASSSDRELRGEQYF.

This chain connects TRBV5-1 to TRBJ2-1; 12 bases are a match to TRBD1. Germline values: CDR1 SGHRS, CDR2 YFSETQ. V trimming: 5 bases; J trimming: 3 bases; junction bases outside the gene matches: 12. The CDR3 sequence is 18 residues long. The CDR3 loop is CASRIIPGQGAFYNEQFF. The CDR3 region has the DNA TGCGCCAGCAGAATCATTCCGGGACAGGGGGCTTTCTACAATGAGCAGTTCTTC.

The rearrangement uses TRBV15 and TRBJ2-1, with TRBD1 as a possible D gene (6 bases). The CDR3 contains 16 residues. Germline V lookup: CDR1 LNHNV, CDR2 YYDKDF (reference sequence). V gave up 1 base and J gave up 4 bases, with 14 bases separating them. CDR3 residues: CATSRGLADRYNEQFF. Written as DNA, the CDR3 is TGTGCCACCAGCAGAGGGTTGGCTGACAGGTACAATGAGCAGTTCTTC.

The chain combines TRBV11-2 with TRBJ2-7; 7 bases fit TRBD1. V was pared by 5 bases and J by 3 bases, with 7 bases of the junction left unmatched. Germline loops: CDR1 SGHAT, CDR2 FQNNGV. The CDR3 covers 14 residues. CDR3 sequence reads: CASSHRDRHYEQYF. For the CDR3, the DNA is TGTGCCAGCAGCCACCGGGACAGACACTACGAGCAGTACTTC.

V and J are TRBV10-1 and TRBJ2-1; 12 positions match TRBD2. V gave up 3 bases and J gave up 2 bases; unmatched junction bases: 8. The germline V gene encodes CDR1 WNHNN and CDR2 SYGVQD (reference sequence). This CDR3 spans 18 amino acids. The CDR3 loop reads CASSDPGLAGSPYNEQFF. CDR3 coding DNA: TGCGCCAGCAGTGATCCTGGACTAGCGGGATCCCCCTACAATGAGCAGTTCTTC.

The V and J genes are TRBV27 and TRBJ1-2, with no clear D. The CDR3 totals 13 residues. Germline CDR1 MNHEY, CDR2 SMNVEV (reference sequence). Trimming stripped 5 bases from V and 3 bases from J, with 10 bases between. CDR3 residues: CASSPYGDYGYTF. CDR3 sequence (DNA): TGTGCCAGCAGTCCATACGGGGACTATGGCTACACCTTC.

The gene calls are TRBV7-9 and TRBJ2-7; tentative D call: TRBD2 (6 bases). The CDR3 has 14 amino acids. The germline V and J ends were trimmed by 5 bases and 6 bases, with 17 bases remaining between them. Germline V gene sequence: CDR1 SEHNR, CDR2 FQNEAQ (reference sequence). Here the CDR3 reads CASSPGVRAREQYF. CDR3 DNA: TGTGCCAGCAGCCCGGGGGTCCGGGCCCGCGAGCAGTACTTC.

The chain carries TRBV2 and TRBJ2-2, with no clear D. The CDR3 length is 14 residues. Trimming took off 6 bases at V and 2 bases at J, with 10 bases between the two ends. Germline V gene data show CDR1 as SNHLY and CDR2 as FYNNEI. The CDR3 sequence: CASSLLPNTGELFF. CDR3 nucleotides: TGTGCCAGCAGCCTCCTACCTAACACCGGGGAGCTGTTTTTT.

In this sample, this clone turned up once. The chain recombines TRBV10-2 with TRBJ2-3; 9 nucleotides align to TRBD2. Germline V gene data show CDR1 as WSHSY and CDR2 as SAAADI. The CDR3 extends over 18 amino acids. With V trimmed by 3 bases and J by 3 bases, 13 bases remained unmatched. CDR3 nucleotides: TGCGCCAGCAGTGACCAAGCTATAGCGGGAGATTTGACAGATACGCAGTATTTT. This codes for CASSDQAIAGDLTDTQYF.

The chain recombines TRBV6-1 with TRBJ1-5; D is unclear. Trimming shortened V by 1 base and J by 6 bases, and 10 bases separated the two germline ends. The CDR3 has 14 residues. The germline V gene has CDR1 MNHNS and CDR2 SASEGT. This CDR3 reads CASSEGQVTQPQHF. The CDR3 nucleotides read TGTGCCAGCAGTGAAGGGCAGGTTACTCAGCCCCAGCATTTT.

The gene calls are TRBV6-6 and TRBJ2-7; TRBD2 agrees at 10 bases. CDR1 MNHNY and CDR2 SVGAGI come from the germline V gene (reference sequence). With 7 bases clipped from V and 5 bases from J, the junction kept 11 bases outside the gene matches. The CDR3 extends over 15 amino acids. DNA of the CDR3: TGTGCCAGCACCAAGCTAGCGGGAGTTGCCAACGAGCAGTACTTC. Translated: CASTKLAGVANEQYF.

This clone was seen a single time. The chain combines TRBV7-9 with TRBJ1-1; D remains unclear. The germline V gene has CDR1 SEHNR and CDR2 FQNEAQ (reference sequence). V shed 8 bases and J shed 0 bases, with 13 bases lying between them. CDR3 length: 14 residues. The CDR3 DNA sequence: TGTGCCAGCTGCCGTACCGGGTTGAACACTGAAGCTTTCTTT. As protein: CASCRTGLNTEAFF.

A note on this clone: The sample has other DNA sequences that encode this CDR3 too. V usage is TRBV4-3 and J usage is TRBJ1-4, with a tentative D call TRBD1 (5 bases). Germline loops: CDR1 LGHNA, CDR2 YSLEER. With 0 bases removed from V and 8 bases from J, the gap between germline ends came to 7 bases. The CDR3 is 13 amino acids. The CDR3 DNA reads TGCGCCAGCAGCCAAGATAGGGGCGAAAAACTGTTTTTT. This codes for CASSQDRGEKLFF.

The V and J genes are TRBV28 and TRBJ2-5, with D possibly TRBD1 on 6 matching bases. V was cut by 2 bases and J by 4 bases, with 11 bases left in between. The CDR3 has 14 residues. Germline CDR1 and CDR2: MDHEN and SYDVKM. The CDR3 sequence: CASSLTGFGETQYF. In DNA, the CDR3 is TGTGCCAGCAGTTTAACAGGGTTCGGAGAGACCCAGTACTTC.

This clone was detected a few times. This chain joins TRBV9 and TRBJ2-3; the D gene is possibly TRBD2 (6 bases). The CDR3 has 17 residues. Between the trimmed V and J ends, which lost 0 bases and 1 base, there was a span of 15 bases. Germline V gives CDR1 SGDLS, CDR2 YYNGEE. Written as DNA, the CDR3 is TGTGCCAGCAGCGTAGCGGGAGCGATACTTGGCACAGATACGCAGTATTTT. Its translation is CASSVAGAILGTDTQYF.

The V gene is TRBV19, the J gene TRBJ2-2, with 7 positions matching TRBD2. CDR3 length: 15 amino acids. Germline V gene data show CDR1 as LNHDA and CDR2 as SQIVND (reference sequence). The V gene end was trimmed by 5 bases and the J gene end by 4 bases; junction bases not matched to a gene: 7. DNA of the CDR3: TGTGCCAGTAGTCTGGGCGGGAGTTCCACCGGGGAGCTGTTTTTT. Protein product: CASSLGGSSTGELFF.

The table lists this clone with a count of one. V is TRBV27 and J is TRBJ1-1, with D perhaps TRBD1 (6 bases). The germline V gene has CDR1 MNHEY and CDR2 SMNVEV (reference sequence). The CDR3 loop spans 14 amino acids. Between the trimmed V and J ends, which lost 5 bases and 0 bases, there was a span of 10 bases. The CDR3 DNA follows: TGTGCCAGCAGTCTCCGGACAGTGAACACTGAAGCTTTCTTT. It translates to CASSLRTVNTEAFF.

The chain is built from TRBV10-3 and TRBJ2-2, with D perhaps matching TRBD2 (6 bases). This CDR3 has 16 residues. The germline V gene has CDR1 ENHRY and CDR2 SYGVKD. V lost 0 bases and J lost 1, with 9 bases in between. The CDR3 region has the DNA TGTGCCATCAGTGAGTCCGGGGGAGGGAACACCGGGGAGCTGTTTTTT. It is translated as CAISESGGGNTGELFF.

The chain combines TRBV5-1 with TRBJ1-2; TRBD1 might be the D (6 bases). The V and J ends lost 0 bases and 4 bases respectively, with 13 bases between them. The CDR3 has 15 amino acids. Germline V gene sequence: CDR1 SGHRS, CDR2 YFSETQ. CDR3 DNA sequence: TGCGCCAGCAGCTTGGGGGCAGGGGAGACCTATGGCTACACCTTC. Protein product: CASSLGAGETYGYTF.